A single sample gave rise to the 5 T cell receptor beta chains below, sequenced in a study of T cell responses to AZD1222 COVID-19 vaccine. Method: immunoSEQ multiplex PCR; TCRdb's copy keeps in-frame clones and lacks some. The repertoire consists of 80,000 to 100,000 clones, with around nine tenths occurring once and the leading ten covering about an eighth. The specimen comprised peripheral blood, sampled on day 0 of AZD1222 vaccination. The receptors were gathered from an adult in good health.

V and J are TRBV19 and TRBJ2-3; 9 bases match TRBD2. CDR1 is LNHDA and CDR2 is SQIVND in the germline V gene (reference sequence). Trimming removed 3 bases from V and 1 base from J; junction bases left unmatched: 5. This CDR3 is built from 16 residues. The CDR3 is CASSMAASGGTDTQYF. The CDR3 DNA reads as TGTGCCAGTAGTATGGCGGCTAGCGGGGGCACAGATACGCAGTATTTT.

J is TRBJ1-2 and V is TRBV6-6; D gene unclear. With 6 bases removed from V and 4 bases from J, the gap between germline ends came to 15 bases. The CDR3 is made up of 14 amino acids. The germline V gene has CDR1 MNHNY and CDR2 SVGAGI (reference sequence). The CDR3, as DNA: TGTGCCAGCAGCTCGGACCCCGACCGCTATGGCTACACCTTC. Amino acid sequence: CASSSDPDRYGYTF.

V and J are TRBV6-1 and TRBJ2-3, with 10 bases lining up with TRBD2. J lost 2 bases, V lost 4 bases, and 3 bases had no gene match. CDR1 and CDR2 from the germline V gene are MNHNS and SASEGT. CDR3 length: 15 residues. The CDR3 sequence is CASSVAGGYTDTQYF. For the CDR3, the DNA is TGTGCCAGCAGTGTAGCGGGGGGATACACAGATACGCAGTATTTT.

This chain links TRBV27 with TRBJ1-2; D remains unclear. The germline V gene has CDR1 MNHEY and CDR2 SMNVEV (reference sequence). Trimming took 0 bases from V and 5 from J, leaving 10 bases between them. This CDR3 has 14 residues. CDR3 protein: CASSLSGGVYGYTF. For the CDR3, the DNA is TGTGCCAGCAGTTTATCGGGTGGGGTGTATGGCTACACCTTC.

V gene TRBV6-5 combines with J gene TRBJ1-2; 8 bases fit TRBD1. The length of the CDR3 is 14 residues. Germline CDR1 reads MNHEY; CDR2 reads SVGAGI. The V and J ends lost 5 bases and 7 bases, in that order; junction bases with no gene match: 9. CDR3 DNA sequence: TGTGCCAGCAGTCCCGGGCGGACAGGGTCTGGCTACACCTTC. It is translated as CASSPGRTGSGYTF.